The TCR beta chain described here comes from a study of shared clonotypes between healthy human individuals. CD45RO negativity and positive selection for CCR7 defined naive CD8 cells, a population that excluded terminally differentiated effector memory CD45RA+ cells. The germline V and J ends were trimmed by 3 bases and 11 bases, with 11 bases remaining between them. This CDR3 is 11 amino acids long. Germline assignment: CDR1 LGHNT and CDR2 FRNRAP. This table comes from immunoSEQ multiplex PCR, and its TCRdb copy is limited to in-frame clones, with some not included. The table has millions of clones, about 95% seen once. This clone was counted only a few times.

The source of this sequence is a man aged 18-30 years in good health. J is TRBJ2-7 and V is TRBV12-5; unclear D gene. Sequenced material: naive CD8+ T cells sorted from blood. The CDR3 sequence is CASGLGQAEYF. In DNA, the CDR3 is TGTGCTAGTGGTTTAGGTCAGGCGGAGTACTTC.